These T cell receptor beta chains were read from a single sample in a study of PD-L1 blockade in urothelial cancer. TCRdb keeps only in-frame clones here, not all; method: immunoSEQ multiplex PCR. The table shows more than 85,000 clones, with roughly nine tenths occurring only once. Sequences were derived from PBMCs, sampled around atezolizumab (anti-PD-L1) treatment. The receptors were sampled from a woman aged 80 or older with urothelial cancer. CDR3s include the opening cysteine and the closing phenylalanine or tryptophan. Each record gives: V gene, clone size, CDR3 length, CDR3 protein. Where a row states a size, it is once, few, many or the class of an expanded clone; other rows omit it.

v_gene: TRBV18
abundance: .
len: 14
CDR3aa: CASSPTTSSYEQYF

v_gene: TRBV27
abundance: .
len: 17
CDR3aa: CASSPRTGLTGANVLTF

v_gene: TRBV7-8
abundance: .
len: 14
CDR3aa: CASSLVDSNQPQHF

v_gene: TRBV2
abundance: .
len: 13
CDR3aa: CASNLPGGQPQHF

v_gene: TRBV28
abundance: .
len: 14
CDR3aa: CASSFGQVSGEQYF

v_gene: TRBV13
abundance: .
len: 16
CDR3aa: CASSLGWTSDVETQYF

v_gene: TRBV6-5
abundance: .
len: 13
CDR3aa: CASRLQGADGYTF

v_gene: TRBV6-6
abundance: .
len: 13
CDR3aa: CASSVQGANGYTF

v_gene: TRBV6-1
abundance: .
len: 14
CDR3aa: CASSLAGEDYEQYF

v_gene: TRBV5-6
abundance: .
len: 16
CDR3aa: CASSLGRLASGDTQYF

v_gene: TRBV2
abundance: .
len: 16
CDR3aa: CASSEEGAGGNNEQFF

v_gene: TRBV9
abundance: .
len: 16
CDR3aa: CASSVERTGLYNEQFF

v_gene: TRBV7-9
abundance: .
len: 14
CDR3aa: CASSPGQGPYGYTF

v_gene: TRBV4-1
abundance: .
len: 17
CDR3aa: CASSLRETGSRTYEQYF

v_gene: TRBV6-1
abundance: few
len: 14
CDR3aa: CASRRDSSNTEAFF

v_gene: TRBV28
abundance: .
len: 16
CDR3aa: CASSRDTGLGNQPQHF

v_gene: TRBV11-2
abundance: .
len: 17
CDR3aa: CASNTLGGGSPNTEAFF

v_gene: TRBV19
abundance: .
len: 14
CDR3aa: CASSWQGNTGELFF

v_gene: TRBV2
abundance: once
len: 14
CDR3aa: CASSSGSQTGELFF

v_gene: TRBV6-4
abundance: .
len: 15
CDR3aa: CASSAYPGFGQPQHF

v_gene: TRBV6-6
abundance: .
len: 16
CDR3aa: CASSYSGGSGIGELFF

v_gene: TRBV6-1
abundance: .
len: 13
CDR3aa: CASSVNSNQPQHF

v_gene: TRBV27
abundance: once
len: 14
CDR3aa: CASRSLERGTEAFF

v_gene: TRBV7-6
abundance: .
len: 17
CDR3aa: CASSRGLAASRGETQYF

v_gene: TRBV5-1
abundance: .
len: 15
CDR3aa: CASSLDRGPGNTIYF

v_gene: TRBV11-2
abundance: .
len: 16
CDR3aa: CASSLFLAGASDEQFF

v_gene: TRBV5-5
abundance: .
len: 16
CDR3aa: CASSSRGLDSNQPQHF

v_gene: TRBV6-5
abundance: .
len: 13
CDR3aa: CASSRAGPYGYTF

v_gene: TRBV11-2
abundance: .
len: 18
CDR3aa: CASSLDQLAGAWGETQYF

v_gene: TRBV7-2
abundance: .
len: 15
CDR3aa: CASSSRTSGRGEQYF

v_gene: TRBV5-1
abundance: .
len: 15
CDR3aa: CASSLGGQGNTEAFF

v_gene: TRBV5-4
abundance: .
len: 14
CDR3aa: CASSLQGAYNEQFF

v_gene: TRBV18
abundance: .
len: 15
CDR3aa: CASSPGLAEADTQYF